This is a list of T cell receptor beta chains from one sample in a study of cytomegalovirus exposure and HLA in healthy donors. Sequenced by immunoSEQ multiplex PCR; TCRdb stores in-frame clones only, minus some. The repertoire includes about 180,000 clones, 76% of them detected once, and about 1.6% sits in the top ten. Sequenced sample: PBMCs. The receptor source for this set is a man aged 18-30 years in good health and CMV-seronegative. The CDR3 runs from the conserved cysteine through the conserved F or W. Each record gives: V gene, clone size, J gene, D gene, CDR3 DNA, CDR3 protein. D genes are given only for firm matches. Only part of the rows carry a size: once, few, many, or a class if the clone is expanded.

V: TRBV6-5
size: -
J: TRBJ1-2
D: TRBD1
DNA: TGTGCCAGCAGTGACGGGGCAGGGGGCTATGGCTACACCTTC
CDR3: CASSDGAGGYGYTF

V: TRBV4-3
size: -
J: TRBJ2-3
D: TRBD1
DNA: TGCGCCAGCAGCCGTGAGGGACAGGGGCAGGGAGATACGCAGTATTTT
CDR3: CASSREGQGQGDTQYF

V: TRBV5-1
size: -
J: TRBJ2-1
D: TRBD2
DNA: TGCGCCAGCAGCTTAGGTCCTAGCGGGGGGCAAAATGAGCAGTTCTTC
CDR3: CASSLGPSGGQNEQFF

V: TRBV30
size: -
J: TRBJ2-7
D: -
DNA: TGTGCCTGGAGTGTCGGTCGATCCTACGAGCAGTACTTC
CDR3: CAWSVGRSYEQYF

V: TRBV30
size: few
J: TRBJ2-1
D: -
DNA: TGTGCCTGGAGTGTGAGGTTCGATGAGCAGTTCTTC
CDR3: CAWSVRFDEQFF

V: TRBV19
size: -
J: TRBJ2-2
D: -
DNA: TGTGCCAGTAGTCCCAGGGGACGCTACACCGGGGAGCTGTTTTTT
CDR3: CASSPRGRYTGELFF

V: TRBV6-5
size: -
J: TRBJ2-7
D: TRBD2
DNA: TGTGCCAGCAGTCCCGGGAGGACCTACGAGCAGTACTTC
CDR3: CASSPGRTYEQYF

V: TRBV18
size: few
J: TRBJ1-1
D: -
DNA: TGTGCCAGCTCACCCTCTCTGACAGGGAACACTGAAGCTTTCTTT
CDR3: CASSPSLTGNTEAFF

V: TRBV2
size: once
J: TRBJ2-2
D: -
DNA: TGTGCCAGCAGCCTAGGGGCCGGGGAGCTGTTTTTT
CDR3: CASSLGAGELFF

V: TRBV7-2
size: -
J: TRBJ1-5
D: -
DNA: TGTGCCAGCAGCTTAGGGTCGGGCAATCAGCCCCAGCATTTT
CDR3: CASSLGSGNQPQHF

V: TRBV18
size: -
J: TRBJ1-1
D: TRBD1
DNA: TGTGCCAGCTCGCTGGTCCTTCAAAACAGGGGGAACACTGAAGCTTTCTTT
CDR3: CASSLVLQNRGNTEAFF

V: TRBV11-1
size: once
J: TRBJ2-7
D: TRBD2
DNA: TGTGCCAGCAGCTTAGGACTAGCGGATCCTGCCTACGAGCAGTACTTC
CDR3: CASSLGLADPAYEQYF

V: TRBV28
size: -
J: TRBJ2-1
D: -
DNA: TGTGCCAGCAGTTTAAGGGGATCCTCCTACAATGAGCAGTTCTTC
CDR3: CASSLRGSSYNEQFF

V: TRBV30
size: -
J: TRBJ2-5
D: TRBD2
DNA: TGTGCCTGGAGTAAGGGCGGGGGACACCAAGAGACCCAGTACTTC
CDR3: CAWSKGGGHQETQYF

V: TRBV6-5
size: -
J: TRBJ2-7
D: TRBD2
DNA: TGTGCCAGCAGTTCTCTGGGGACTAGCGGGAGCGACGAGCAGTACTTC
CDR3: CASSSLGTSGSDEQYF

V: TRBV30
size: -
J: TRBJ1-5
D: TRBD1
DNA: TGTGCCTGGAGTGTAGGATCAGGGGGACAGCCCCAGCATTTT
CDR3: CAWSVGSGGQPQHF

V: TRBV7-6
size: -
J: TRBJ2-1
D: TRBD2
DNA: TGTGCCAGCAGCCGGGGGGGCAGATACAATGAGCAGTTCTTC
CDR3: CASSRGGRYNEQFF

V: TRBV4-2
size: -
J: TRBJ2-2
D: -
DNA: TGTGCCAGCAGCCAAGAACCTGGACTTTCCACCGGGGAGCTGTTTTTT
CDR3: CASSQEPGLSTGELFF

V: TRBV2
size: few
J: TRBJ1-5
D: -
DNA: TGTGCCAGCAGAGCCCGGCCGGGGTATAGCAATCAGCCCCAGCATTTT
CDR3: CASRARPGYSNQPQHF

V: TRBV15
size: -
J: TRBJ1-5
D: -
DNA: TGTGCCACCAGCAGAGATCTGTTAGCGAATCAGCCCCAGCATTTT
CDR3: CATSRDLLANQPQHF

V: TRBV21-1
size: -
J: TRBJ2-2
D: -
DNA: TGTGCCAGCAGCAAGACAAGATGGATCGGGGAGCTGTTTTTT
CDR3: CASSKTRWIGELFF

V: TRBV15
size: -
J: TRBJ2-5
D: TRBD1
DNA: TGTGCCACCAGCAGAGATCAGGGGGTCAGTGGAGAGACCCAGTACTTC
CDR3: CATSRDQGVSGETQYF

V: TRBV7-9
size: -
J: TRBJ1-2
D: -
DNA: TGTGCCAGCAGCTTGAGTGTGGACTTAAACTATGGCTACACCTTC
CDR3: CASSLSVDLNYGYTF

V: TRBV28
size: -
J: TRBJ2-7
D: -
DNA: TGTGCCAGCAGCGGTACCTACGAGCAGTACTTC
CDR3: CASSGTYEQYF

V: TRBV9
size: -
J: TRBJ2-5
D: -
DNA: TGTGCCAGCAGCCCGACAATCGGAGAGACCCAGTACTTC
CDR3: CASSPTIGETQYF

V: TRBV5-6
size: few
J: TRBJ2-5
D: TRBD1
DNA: TGTGCCAGCAGCTTGGCCCGGACAGGGCCAGAGACCCAGTACTTC
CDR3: CASSLARTGPETQYF

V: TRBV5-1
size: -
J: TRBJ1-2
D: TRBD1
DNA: TGCGCCAGCAGCTTGACAGGGGCGGATGGCTACACCTTC
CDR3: CASSLTGADGYTF

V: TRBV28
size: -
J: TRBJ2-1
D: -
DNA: TGTGCCAGCAGTCCTTCCTTGACAGTTGAGCAGTTCTTC
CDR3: CASSPSLTVEQFF

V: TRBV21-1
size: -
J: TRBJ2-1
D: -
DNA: TGTGCCAGCAGATCCCTTAGCGGGAGGACTCGCTCCTACAATGAGCAGTTCTTC
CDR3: CASRSLSGRTRSYNEQFF

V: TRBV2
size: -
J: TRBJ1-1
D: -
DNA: TGTGCCAGTCACAGGGCAACGGCCATGAACACTGAAGCTTTCTTT
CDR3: CASHRATAMNTEAFF

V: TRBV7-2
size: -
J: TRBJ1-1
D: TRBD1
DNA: TGTGCCAGCAGCCCAACAGGGGGAAACACTGAAGCTTTCTTT
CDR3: CASSPTGGNTEAFF

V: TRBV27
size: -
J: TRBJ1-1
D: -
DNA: TGTGCCGCCATTACAGCTAACACTGAAGCTTTCTTT
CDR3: CAAITANTEAFF

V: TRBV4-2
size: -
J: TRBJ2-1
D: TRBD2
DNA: TGTGCCAGCAGCCTCAGGACTAGCGGGAGGGCCGATCCAGACAATGAGCAGTTCTTC
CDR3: CASSLRTSGRADPDNEQFF

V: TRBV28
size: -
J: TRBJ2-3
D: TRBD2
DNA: TGTGCCAGCAGACCTAGCGGGGCAGATACGCAGTATTTT
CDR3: CASRPSGADTQYF

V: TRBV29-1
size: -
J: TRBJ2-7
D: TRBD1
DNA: TGCAGCGTCGTCCCGACAGGGTTCGGCCTCGAGCAGTACTTC
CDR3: CSVVPTGFGLEQYF

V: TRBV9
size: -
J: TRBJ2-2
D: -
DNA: TGTGCCAGCAGCGTAGGCGGCGGGGAGCTGTTTTTT
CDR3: CASSVGGGELFF

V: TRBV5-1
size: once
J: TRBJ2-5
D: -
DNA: TGCGCCAGCAGCTTGGTTGGTCTAGCGATCCAAGAGACCCAGTACTTC
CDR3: CASSLVGLAIQETQYF

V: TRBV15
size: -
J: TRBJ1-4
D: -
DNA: TGTGCCACCAGCAGAGATCCAACAGGCAGGGGATGGGAAAAACTGTTTTTT
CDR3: CATSRDPTGRGWEKLFF

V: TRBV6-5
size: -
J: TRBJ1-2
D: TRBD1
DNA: TGTGCCAGCACCCGCGGACAGGCCTATGGCTACACCTTC
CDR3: CASTRGQAYGYTF

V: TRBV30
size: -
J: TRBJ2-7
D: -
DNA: TGTGCCTGGAGCGCAGGGTCCGGCGAGCAGTACTTC
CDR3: CAWSAGSGEQYF

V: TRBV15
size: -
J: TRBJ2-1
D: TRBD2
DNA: TGTGCCACCAGCAGTGGAGGATGGGGAGGGGACAATGAGCAGTTCTTC
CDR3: CATSSGGWGGDNEQFF

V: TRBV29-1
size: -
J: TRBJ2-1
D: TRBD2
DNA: TGCAGCGTTTCTACGGGACTAGCGTTTAGCGAGCAGTTCTTC
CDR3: CSVSTGLAFSEQFF

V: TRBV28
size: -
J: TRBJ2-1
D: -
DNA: TGTGCCAGCAGTCTCTACCCTCATGAGCAGTTCTTC
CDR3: CASSLYPHEQFF

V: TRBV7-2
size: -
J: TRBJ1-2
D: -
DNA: TGTGCCAGCAGCTTAGGTCCGCGGGGGCAAGGCTACACCTTC
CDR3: CASSLGPRGQGYTF

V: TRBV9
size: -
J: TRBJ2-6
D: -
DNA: TGTGCCAGCAGCGTCTGGGAGTCGAGTGGGGCCAACGTCCTGACTTTC
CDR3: CASSVWESSGANVLTF

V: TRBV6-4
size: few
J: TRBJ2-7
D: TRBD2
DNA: TGTGCCAGCAGTGACTCGAAACTAGCGCACTACGAGCAGTACTTC
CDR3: CASSDSKLAHYEQYF

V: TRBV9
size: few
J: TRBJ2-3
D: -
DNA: TGTGCCAGCAGCGTTTTCCCAGGAAGCACAGATACGCAGTATTTT
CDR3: CASSVFPGSTDTQYF

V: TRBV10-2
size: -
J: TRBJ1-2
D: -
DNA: TGCGCCAGCAGTGATCGCGGGGGCGTCTTCTATGGCTACACCTTC
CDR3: CASSDRGGVFYGYTF

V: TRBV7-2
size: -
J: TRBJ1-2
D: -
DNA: TGTGCCGCTCTTGTAGGACAGACTAACTATGGCTACACCTTC
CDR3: CAALVGQTNYGYTF

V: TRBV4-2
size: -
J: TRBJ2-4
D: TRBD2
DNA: TGTGCCAGCAGCCAAGGAACTAGCGGGGGGGGAAACATTCAGTACTTC
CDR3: CASSQGTSGGGNIQYF

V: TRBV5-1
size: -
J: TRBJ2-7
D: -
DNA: TGCGCCAGCGGTAGGGAGGAGTCCGAGCAGTACTTC
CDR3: CASGREESEQYF

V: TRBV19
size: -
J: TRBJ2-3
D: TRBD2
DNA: TGTGCCAGTACCCTAACGGGGGGGGCTTACACAGATACGCAGTATTTT
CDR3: CASTLTGGAYTDTQYF